This T cell receptor (beta chain) was sequenced for a study of tumor T cells in aggressive B-cell lymphoma. In germline, CDR1 is KGHSH, CDR2 LQKENI. Trimming took 6 bases from V and 0 from J, leaving 14 bases between them. The CDR3 extends over 15 amino acids. Clones were read by immunoSEQ multiplex PCR, and TCRdb kept only the in-frame ones, dropping some. The sample has 650 to 850 clones; approximately 90% are singletons. This clonotype was obtained from an adult with diffuse large B cell lymphoma. The gene calls are TRBV18 and TRBJ1-1, with D maybe TRBD1 (5 bases). Sequenced material: tumor tissue. The CDR3: CASSPWGDMNTEAFF. The CDR3 nucleotides read TGTGCCAGCTCCCCGTGGGGGGATATGAACACTGAAGCTTTCTTT.